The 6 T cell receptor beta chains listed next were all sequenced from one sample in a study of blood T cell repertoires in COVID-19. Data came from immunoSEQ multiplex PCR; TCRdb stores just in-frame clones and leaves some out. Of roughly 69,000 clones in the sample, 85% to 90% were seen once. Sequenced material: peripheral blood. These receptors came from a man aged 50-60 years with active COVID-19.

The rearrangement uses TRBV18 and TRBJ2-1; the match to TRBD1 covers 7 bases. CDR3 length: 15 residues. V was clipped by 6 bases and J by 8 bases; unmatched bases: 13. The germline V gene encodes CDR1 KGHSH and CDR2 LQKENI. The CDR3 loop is CASSPASRGMHEQFF. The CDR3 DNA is TGTGCCAGCTCGCCAGCATCCAGGGGGATGCATGAGCAGTTCTTC. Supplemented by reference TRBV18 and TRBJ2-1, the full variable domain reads NAGVMQNPRHLVRRRGQEARLRCSPMKGHSHVYWYRQLPEEGLKFMVYLQKENIIDESGMPKERFSAEFPKEGPSILRIQQVVRGDSAAYFCASSPASRGMHEQFFGPGTRLTVL.

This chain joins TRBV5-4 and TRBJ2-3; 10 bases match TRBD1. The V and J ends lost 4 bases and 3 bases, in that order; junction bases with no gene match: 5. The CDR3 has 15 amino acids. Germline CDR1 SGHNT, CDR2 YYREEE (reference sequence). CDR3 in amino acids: CASSPTGGRTDTQYF. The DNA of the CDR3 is TGTGCCAGCAGCCCGACAGGGGGCCGAACAGATACGCAGTATTTT.

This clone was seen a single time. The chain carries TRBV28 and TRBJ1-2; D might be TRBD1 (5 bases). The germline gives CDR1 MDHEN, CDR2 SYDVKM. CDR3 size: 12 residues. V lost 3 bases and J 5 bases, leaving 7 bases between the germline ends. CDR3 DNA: TGTGCCAGCAGTTTTCAGGGTTATGGCTACACCTTC. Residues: CASSFQGYGYTF.

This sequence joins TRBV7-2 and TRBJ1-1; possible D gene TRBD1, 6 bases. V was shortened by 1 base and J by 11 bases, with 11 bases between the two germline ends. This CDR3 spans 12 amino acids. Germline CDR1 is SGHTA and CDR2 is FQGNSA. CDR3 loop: CASSLDGTSAFF. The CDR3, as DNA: TGTGCCAGCAGCTTAGACGGGACAAGCGCTTTCTTT.

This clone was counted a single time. This CDR3 reads CASSPRPQGTETQYF. CDR3 DNA: TGTGCCAGCTCACCACGGCCACAGGGTACAGAGACCCAGTACTTC. The chain carries TRBV18 and TRBJ2-5; the D gene is possibly TRBD1 (6 bases). In germline, CDR1 is KGHSH, CDR2 LQKENI. Deletions cut 1 base from V and 4 bases from J, with 13 bases between. The CDR3 length is 15 residues. The full variable domain, completed using reference TRBV18 and TRBJ2-5, is NAGVMQNPRHLVRRRGQEARLRCSPMKGHSHVYWYRQLPEEGLKFMVYLQKENIIDESGMPKERFSAEFPKEGPSILRIQQVVRGDSAAYFCASSPRPQGTETQYFGPGTRLLVL.

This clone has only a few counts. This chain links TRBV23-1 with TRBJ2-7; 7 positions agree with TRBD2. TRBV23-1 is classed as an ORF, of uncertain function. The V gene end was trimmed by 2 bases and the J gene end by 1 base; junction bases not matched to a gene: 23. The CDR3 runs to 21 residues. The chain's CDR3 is CASSQGGFPSGPFYGSYEQYF. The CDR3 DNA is TGCGCCAGCAGTCAAGGCGGTTTCCCTAGCGGACCTTTTTATGGTTCCTACGAGCAGTACTTC.